This TCR beta chain was obtained from a study of T cells in Graves' hyperthyroidism and ophthalmopathy. This clonotype was observed at least ten times. Its antigen is unidentified. Amplification targeted TCR beta CDR3 regions from RNA transcripts. HTBI primers were used for first-round RT-PCR of the TCR CDR3. Via MiXCR, TCRdb re-called the multiplex PCR reads, giving one row per CDR3 protein. The sample has approximately 600,000 distinct CDR3 sequences, approximately 14% seen once. Study results and limitations: Through a model of 13 V-J features, ophthalmopathy was separated from stable hyperthyroidism. Most clonotypes expanded in thyroid above 0.001 were likewise present in blood.

Sequencing input: blood. This TCR was recovered from a woman aged 35 to 49 with Graves' ophthalmopathy.

In nucleotides, the CDR3 is TGTGCCAGCAGCTTAGGAGGAGTCGAGGCTTTCTTT. Its protein product is CASSLGGVEAFF. The gene calls are TRBV7-9 and TRBJ1-1; D is uncertain. The germline CDR1 and CDR2 sequences are SEHNR and FQNEAQ (reference sequence). The CDR3 loop spans 12 amino acids. Trimming stripped 1 base from V and 11 bases from J, with 11 bases between. The full variable domain, rest sourced from reference TRBV7-9 and TRBJ1-1, is DTGVSQNPRHKITKRGQNVTFRCDPISEHNRLYWYRQTLGQGPEFLTYFQNEAQLEKSRLLSDRFSAERPKGSFSTLEIQRTEQGDSAMYLCASSLGGVEAFFGQGTRLTVV.